The 10 T cell receptor beta chains in this list originate from one sample, sequenced in a study of blood T cell repertoires in COVID-19. Assay used: immunoSEQ multiplex PCR; TCRdb lists only in-frame clones, some missing. The profile shows some 500,000 clones, around 87% of them singletons. The sample was PBMCs or T cells enriched from blood (not recorded which). Receptors were obtained from a woman aged 35 to 49 who had recovered from COVID-19.

A single count supports this clone. The chain is built from TRBV27 and TRBJ2-1; TRBD2 agrees at 9 bases. After removal of 5 bases from V and 8 bases from J, the junction contained 16 bases not matched to a gene. The CDR3 extends over 17 amino acids. Germline lookup yields CDR1 MNHEY and CDR2 SMNVEV (reference sequence). The CDR3 DNA is TGTGCCAGCAGTCTCCCCGACCCTCTAAAGCGGGGGGATGAGCAGTTCTTC. Protein sequence: CASSLPDPLKRGDEQFF.

This sequence joins TRBV25-1 and TRBJ2-5; D is undetermined. Germline CDR1 and CDR2: MGHDK and SYGVNS. Trimming removed 2 bases at V and 1 base at J, with 8 bases between. This CDR3 is built from 14 residues. The CDR3 region is CASSEIGGQETQYF. CDR3 in DNA: TGTGCCAGCAGTGAAATTGGCGGCCAAGAGACCCAGTACTTC.

The chain employs TRBV5-1 and TRBJ2-3; TRBD2 matches 7 bases. V was clipped by 1 base and J by 0 bases; unmatched bases: 8. There are 17 residues in the CDR3. The germline V gene encodes CDR1 SGHRS and CDR2 YFSETQ. CDR3 bases: TGCGCCAGCAGCTTGAGACTAGCAGTCCTAAGCACAGATACGCAGTATTTT. It specifies CASSLRLAVLSTDTQYF.

This chain joins TRBV12-3 or TRBV12-4 and TRBJ1-2, with D unclear. The CDR3 covers 13 residues. V lost 1 base and J 5 bases, leaving 8 bases between the germline ends. This CDR3 reads CASSLVGEYGYTF. In DNA, the CDR3 is TGTGCCAGCAGTTTAGTGGGAGAGTATGGCTACACCTTC.

This rearrangement joins TRBV2 to TRBJ1-5; 9 bases align to TRBD1. J lost 7 bases, V lost 5 bases, and 9 bases had no gene match. Germline V CDR1 and CDR2: SNHLY, FYNNEI. CDR3 length: 15 residues. The CDR3 loop reads CASSPGTGFKQPQHF. The CDR3 DNA follows: TGTGCCAGCAGTCCCGGGACAGGGTTCAAGCAGCCCCAGCATTTT.

This clone has just a few counts. This chain links TRBV5-1 with TRBJ1-5; possibly TRBD1 for D (6 bases). The CDR3 covers 15 residues. Deletions cut 0 bases from V and 7 bases from J, with 14 bases between. Germline assignment: CDR1 SGHRS and CDR2 YFSETQ. DNA for the CDR3: TGCGCCAGCAGCTTGGAGCCCACAGGGTTGCAGCCCCAGCATTTT. Protein product: CASSLEPTGLQPQHF.

DNA of the CDR3: TGTGCCACCGGTAGGCAGGCCGTCTCTGGAAACACCATATATTTT. Translation: CATGRQAVSGNTIYF. The chain carries TRBV7-2 and TRBJ1-3; D is uncertain. This CDR3 has 15 amino acids. V shed 10 bases and J shed 0 bases, with 16 bases lying between them. Germline lookup yields CDR1 SGHTA and CDR2 FQGNSA. The full variable domain, completed using reference TRBV7-2 and TRBJ1-3, is GAGVSQSPSNKVTEKGKDVELRCDPISGHTALYWYRQSLGQGLEFLIYFQGNSAPDKSGLPSDRFSAERTGGSVSTLTIQRTQQEDSAVYLCATGRQAVSGNTIYFGEGSWLTVV.

The rearrangement joins TRBV7-6 to TRBJ2-1; possible D gene TRBD2, 6 bases. The V end lost 3 bases, the J end lost 7 bases, and 10 bases lay between the germline ends. CDR3 length: 13 residues. Germline CDR1 reads SGHVS; CDR2 reads FNYEAQ. DNA for the CDR3: TGTGCCAGCAGCTTGACGGCGGGGAATGAGCAGTTCTTC. Its translation is CASSLTAGNEQFF.

The chain recombines TRBV5-5 with TRBJ1-4; D remains ambiguous. This CDR3 comprises 15 residues. Germline values: CDR1 SGHKS, CDR2 YYEKEE (reference sequence). The ends were cut back, 4 bases at V and 4 bases at J, with 14 bases in the middle. The CDR3: CASSPLTVGNEKLFF. The CDR3 nucleotides read TGTGCCAGCAGCCCTCTAACAGTGGGTAATGAAAAACTGTTTTTT. The entire variable domain, with the rest obtained from reference TRBV5-5 and TRBJ1-4, is as follows: DAGVTQSPTHLIKTRGQQVTLRCSPISGHKSVSWYQQVLGQGPQFIFQYYEKEERGRGNFPDRFSARQFPNYSSELNVNALLLGDSALYLCASSPLTVGNEKLFFGSGTQLSVL.

This chain uses TRBV9 with TRBJ1-1, with D uncertain. The germline CDR1 and CDR2 sequences are SGDLS and YYNGEE. CDR3 length equals 13 residues. V dropped 1 base and J dropped 3 bases, with 7 bases sitting between them. This CDR3 reads CASSVSLDTEAFF. CDR3 coding DNA: TGTGCCAGCAGCGTATCATTAGACACTGAAGCTTTCTTT.